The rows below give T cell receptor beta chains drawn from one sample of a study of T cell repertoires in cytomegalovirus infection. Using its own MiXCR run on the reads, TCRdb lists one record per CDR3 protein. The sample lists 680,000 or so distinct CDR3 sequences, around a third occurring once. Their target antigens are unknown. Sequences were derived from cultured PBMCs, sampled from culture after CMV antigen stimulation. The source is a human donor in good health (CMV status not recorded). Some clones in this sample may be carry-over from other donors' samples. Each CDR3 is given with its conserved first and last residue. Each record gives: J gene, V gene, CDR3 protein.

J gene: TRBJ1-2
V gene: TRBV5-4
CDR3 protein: CASSLPTQGAEGYTF

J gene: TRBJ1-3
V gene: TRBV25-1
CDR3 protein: CASSPFPGRGSSGNTIYF

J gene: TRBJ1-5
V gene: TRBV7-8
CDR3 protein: CASSKSRDFSNQPQHF

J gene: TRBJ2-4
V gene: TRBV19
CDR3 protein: CASSGQGKNIQYF

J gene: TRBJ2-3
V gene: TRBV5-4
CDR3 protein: CASSPGLAGPKSTDTQYF

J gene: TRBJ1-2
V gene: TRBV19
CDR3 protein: CASSIWGLGKTPYGYTF

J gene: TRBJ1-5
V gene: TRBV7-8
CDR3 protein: CASSLRQYQPQHF

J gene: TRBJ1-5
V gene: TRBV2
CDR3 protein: CASRVEGNQPQHF

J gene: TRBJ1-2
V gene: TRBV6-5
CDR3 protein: CASSYAGSSYGYTF

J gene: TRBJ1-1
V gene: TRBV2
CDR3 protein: CASSRQGPMNTEAFF

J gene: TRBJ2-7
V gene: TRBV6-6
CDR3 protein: CASTTLRYEQYF

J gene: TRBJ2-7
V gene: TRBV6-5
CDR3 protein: CASSYPGGRGYEQYF

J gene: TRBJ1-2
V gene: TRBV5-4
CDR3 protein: CASRSRQGSYGYTF

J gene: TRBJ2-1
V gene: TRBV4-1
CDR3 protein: CASSLRFLDKSYNEQFF

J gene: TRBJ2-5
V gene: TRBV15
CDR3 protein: CATSRDRGQETQYF

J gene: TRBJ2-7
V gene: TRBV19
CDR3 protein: CASSNIADPYEQYF

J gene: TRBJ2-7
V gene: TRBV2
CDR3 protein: CASSVWYKGGEQYF

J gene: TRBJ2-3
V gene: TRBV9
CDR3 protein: CASSVEGAFHTDTQYF

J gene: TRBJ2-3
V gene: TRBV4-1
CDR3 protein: CASSPKTSGKSGTQYF

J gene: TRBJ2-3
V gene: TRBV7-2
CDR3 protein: CASSLARLSGGAGTDTQYF

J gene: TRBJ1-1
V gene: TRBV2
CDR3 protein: CATNSRGDTEAFF

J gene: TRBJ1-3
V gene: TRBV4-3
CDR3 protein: CASSQDPRDGDWNTIYF

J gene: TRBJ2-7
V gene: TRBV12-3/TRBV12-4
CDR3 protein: CASGDRPSSYEQYF

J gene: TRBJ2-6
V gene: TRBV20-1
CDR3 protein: CSARGRKSESSGANVLTF

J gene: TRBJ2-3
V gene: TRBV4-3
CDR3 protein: CASSYLASGTTGDTQYF

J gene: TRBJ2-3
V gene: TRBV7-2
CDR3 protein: CASSSPTEHTDTQYF

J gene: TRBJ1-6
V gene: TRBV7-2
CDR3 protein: CASSLGVVSMGSPLHF

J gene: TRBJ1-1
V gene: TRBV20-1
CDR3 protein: CSARAGQLNTEAFF

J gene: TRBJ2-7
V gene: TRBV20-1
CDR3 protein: CSARDPTGLSYEQYF

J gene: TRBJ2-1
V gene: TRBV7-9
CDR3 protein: CASSTWTSGSSYNEQFF

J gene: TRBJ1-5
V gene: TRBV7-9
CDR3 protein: CASSLGEDRPQHF

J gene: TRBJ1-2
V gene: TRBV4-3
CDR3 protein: CASSQGQGDGYTF

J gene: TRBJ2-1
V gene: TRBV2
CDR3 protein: CASSEVGSGDEQFF

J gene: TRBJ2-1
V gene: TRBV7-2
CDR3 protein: CASSLVAGAYNEQFF

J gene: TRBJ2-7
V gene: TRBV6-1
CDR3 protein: CASSSGTASYEQYF

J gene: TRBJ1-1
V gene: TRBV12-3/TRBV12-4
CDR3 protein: CASMGGINTEAFF

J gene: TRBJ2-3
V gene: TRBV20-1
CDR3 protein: CSARLADTQYF

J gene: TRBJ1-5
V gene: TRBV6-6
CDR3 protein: CASSRGDTSNQPQHF

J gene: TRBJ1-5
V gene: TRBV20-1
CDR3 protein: CSARTASNQPQHF

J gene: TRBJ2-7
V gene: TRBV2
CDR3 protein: CASIPGTGTYEQYF

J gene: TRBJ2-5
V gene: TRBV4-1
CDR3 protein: CASSQDLPSKTQYF

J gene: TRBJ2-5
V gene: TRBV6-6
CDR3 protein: CASSYSLQETQYF

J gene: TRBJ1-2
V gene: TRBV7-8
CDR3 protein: CASSPRGSNYGYTF

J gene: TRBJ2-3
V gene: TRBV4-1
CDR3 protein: CASSSRDRGNTDTQYF

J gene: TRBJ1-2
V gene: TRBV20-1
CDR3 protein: CSASPTSSSNYGYTF

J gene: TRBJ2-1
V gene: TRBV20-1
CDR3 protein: CSARDRRRGLDNEQFF

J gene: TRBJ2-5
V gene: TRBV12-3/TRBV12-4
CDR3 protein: CASSLIRRETQYF

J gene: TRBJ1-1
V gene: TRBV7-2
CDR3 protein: CASSRDRMMNTEAFF

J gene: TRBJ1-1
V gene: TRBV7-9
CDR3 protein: CASSLAQGQNTEAFF

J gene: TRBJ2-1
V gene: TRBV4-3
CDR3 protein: CASSQGEAGYGSYNEQFF

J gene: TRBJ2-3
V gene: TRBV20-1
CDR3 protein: CSARELAGDPDTQYF

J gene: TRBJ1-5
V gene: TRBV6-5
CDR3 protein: CASSYSEDSNQPQHF

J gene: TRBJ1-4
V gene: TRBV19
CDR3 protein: CASSTETDEKLFF

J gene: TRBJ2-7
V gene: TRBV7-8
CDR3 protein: CASSKTVYEQYF